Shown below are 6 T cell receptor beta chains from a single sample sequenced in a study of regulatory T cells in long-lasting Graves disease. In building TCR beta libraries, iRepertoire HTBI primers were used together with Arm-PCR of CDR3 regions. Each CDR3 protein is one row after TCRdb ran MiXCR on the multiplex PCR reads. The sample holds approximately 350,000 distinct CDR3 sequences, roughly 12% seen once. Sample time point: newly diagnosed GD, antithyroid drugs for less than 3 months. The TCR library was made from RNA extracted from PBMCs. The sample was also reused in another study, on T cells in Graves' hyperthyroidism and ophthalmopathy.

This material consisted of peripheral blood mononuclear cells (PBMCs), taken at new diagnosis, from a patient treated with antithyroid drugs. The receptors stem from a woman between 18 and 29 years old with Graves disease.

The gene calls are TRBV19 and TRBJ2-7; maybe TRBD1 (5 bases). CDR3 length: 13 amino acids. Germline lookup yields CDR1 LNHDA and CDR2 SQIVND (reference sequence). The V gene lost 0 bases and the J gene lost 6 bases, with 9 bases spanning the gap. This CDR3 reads CASSIDQQGEQYV. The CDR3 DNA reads TGTGCCAGTAGTATAGATCAGCAGGGCGAGCAGTACGTC.

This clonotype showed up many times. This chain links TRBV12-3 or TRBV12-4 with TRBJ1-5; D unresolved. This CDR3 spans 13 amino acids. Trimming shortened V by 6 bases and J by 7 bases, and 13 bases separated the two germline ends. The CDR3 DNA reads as TGTGCCAGCAGCCGGGCCCCGGGGCAGCCCCAGCATTTT. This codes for CASSRAPGQPQHF.

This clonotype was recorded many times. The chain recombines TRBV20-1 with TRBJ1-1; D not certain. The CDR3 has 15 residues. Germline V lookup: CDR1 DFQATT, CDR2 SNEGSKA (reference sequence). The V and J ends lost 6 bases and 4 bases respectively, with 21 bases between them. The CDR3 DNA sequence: TGCAGTGCAAGCAGCCCCCTAAGAGCCTCCACTGAAGCTTTCTTT. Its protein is CSASSPLRASTEAFF.

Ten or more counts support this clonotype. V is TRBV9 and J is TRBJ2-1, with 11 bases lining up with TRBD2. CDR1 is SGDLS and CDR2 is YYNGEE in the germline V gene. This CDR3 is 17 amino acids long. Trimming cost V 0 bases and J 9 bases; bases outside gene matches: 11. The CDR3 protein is CASSVVGFGGLAAEQFF. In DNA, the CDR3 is TGTGCCAGCAGCGTAGTAGGCTTTGGGGGACTAGCGGCTGAGCAGTTCTTC.

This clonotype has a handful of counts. CDR3 amino acids: CASSHPGWSYNSPLHF. Here the CDR3 DNA reads TGTGCCAGCAGCCACCCCGGGTGGTCCTATAATTCACCCCTCCACTTT. The chain employs TRBV3-1 and TRBJ1-6; D call uncertain. V lost 3 bases, J lost 1 base, and 10 bases lay in between. Germline V gene lookup returns CDR1 LGHDT and CDR2 YNNKEL (reference sequence). The length of the CDR3 is 16 residues.

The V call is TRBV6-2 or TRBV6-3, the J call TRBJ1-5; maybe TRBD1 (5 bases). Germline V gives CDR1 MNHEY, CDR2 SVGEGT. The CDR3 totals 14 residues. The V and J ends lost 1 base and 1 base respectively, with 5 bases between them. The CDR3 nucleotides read TGTGCCAGCAGTTACTGGGGGAGCAATCAGCCCCAGCATTTT. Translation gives CASSYWGSNQPQHF.